This passage covers 9 T cell receptor beta chains from one sample sequenced in a study of Ad26.COV2.S vaccination and SARS-CoV-2 variants. Here immunoSEQ multiplex PCR was the method, and the copy in TCRdb shows in-frame clones only, minus some. The repertoire holds more than 300,000 clones, with 85% to 90% as singletons. Treatment in this sample: about 20 received Ad26.COV2.S at low or high dose, single or two shots; about 5 received placebo; per-sample allocation not given. At day 63 after the first vaccine or placebo injection, samples were drawn. Sequencing was performed on peripheral blood, taken in a trial of Ad26.COV2.S vaccine versus placebo. The receptors shown here come from a person between 18 and 60 years old who received the Ad26.COV2.S COVID-19 vaccine or a placebo.

V gene TRBV7-2 combines with J gene TRBJ1-1; no clear D gene. Trimming removed 1 base from V and 1 base from J, with 4 bases in between. The CDR3 extends over 13 amino acids. Germline loops: CDR1 SGHTA, CDR2 FQGNSA. The CDR3 sequence is CASSLGTNTEAFF. The CDR3 DNA reads as TGTGCCAGCAGCTTAGGCACGAACACTGAAGCTTTCTTT.

V is TRBV2 and J is TRBJ1-5; D is possibly TRBD1 (6 bases). CDR3 length: 16 residues. CDR1 and CDR2 from the germline V gene are SNHLY and FYNNEI. V lost 2 bases and J lost 5, with 16 bases in between. The chain's CDR3 is CASSERGAGRYQPQHF. The DNA of the CDR3 is TGTGCCAGCAGTGAAAGGGGGGCAGGGCGCTATCAGCCCCAGCATTTT.

The chain couples TRBV10-3 to TRBJ2-1; D is unclear. CDR3 length: 14 residues. Germline CDR1 ENHRY, CDR2 SYGVKD. Trimming left V 5 bases short and J 9 bases short, with 17 bases between. The CDR3 region has the DNA TGTGCCATCAGTCCCACTCATATATACGGTGAGCAGTTCTTC. It encodes CAISPTHIYGEQFF.

As DNA, the CDR3 is TGTGCCAGCAGCTTTACAGGGGGCTTCACCGGGGAGCTGTTTTTT. This codes for CASSFTGGFTGELFF. The chain recombines TRBV7-2 with TRBJ2-2; TRBD1 aligns across 9 bases. This CDR3 is built from 15 residues. Per the germline V gene, CDR1 is SGHTA and CDR2 is FQGNSA. V lost 3 bases to trimming and J lost 4 bases; unmatched junction nucleotides: 3.

V gene TRBV19 combines with J gene TRBJ1-1; TRBD1 agrees at 7 bases. The CDR3 is made up of 14 amino acids. From germline, CDR1 is LNHDA and CDR2 SQIVND (reference sequence). V shed 4 bases, J shed 1 base, and the junction held 3 bases outside the gene matches. The CDR3 loop reads CASSTKGANTEAFF. The CDR3 DNA follows: TGTGCCAGTAGTACGAAGGGGGCGAACACTGAAGCTTTCTTT. Full variable domain (outside the CDR3, taken from reference TRBV19 and TRBJ1-1): DGGITQSPKYLFRKEGQNVTLSCEQNLNHDAMYWYRQDPGQGLRLIYYSQIVNDFQKGDIAEGYSVSREKKESFPLTVTSAQKNPTAFYLCASSTKGANTEAFFGQGTRLTVV.

The chain's CDR3 is CASSSQGQENIQYF. The CDR3, as DNA: TGTGCCAGCAGCTCTCAAGGACAGGAAAACATTCAGTACTTC. The gene calls are TRBV7-3 and TRBJ2-4, with TRBD1 matching over 7 bases. CDR1 SGHTA and CDR2 FQGTGA come from the germline V gene. The CDR3 has 14 residues. With 4 bases clipped from V and 5 bases from J, the junction kept 5 bases outside the gene matches.

This chain links TRBV6-5 with TRBJ2-1, with 7 bases identical to TRBD2. With V trimmed by 2 bases and J by 7 bases, 8 bases remained unmatched. The CDR3 has 15 residues. Germline CDR1 MNHEY, CDR2 SVGAGI. CDR3 in amino acids: CASSYGGGVFNEQFF. The CDR3 nucleotides read TGTGCCAGCAGTTACGGTGGGGGGGTATTTAATGAGCAGTTCTTC.

The chain employs TRBV25-1 and TRBJ1-2; unclear D gene. Germline V gene sequence: CDR1 MGHDK, CDR2 SYGVNS. Trimming took off 3 bases at V and 4 bases at J, with 12 bases between the two ends. This CDR3 is 14 amino acids long. The CDR3 DNA reads as TGTGCCAGCAGTGACCCAAATCCAGCCTATGGCTACACCTTC. This sequence encodes CASSDPNPAYGYTF.

The chain couples TRBV6-6 to TRBJ2-3; 7 nucleotides match TRBD1. The length of the CDR3 is 15 residues. In germline, CDR1 is MNHNY, CDR2 SVGAGI (reference sequence). Trimming took 5 bases from V and 5 from J; bases not matched to a gene: 10. CDR3 DNA: TGTGCCAGCAGTGACAGGGATCAGGATGGAGATACGCAGTATTTT. Its protein is CASSDRDQDGDTQYF.